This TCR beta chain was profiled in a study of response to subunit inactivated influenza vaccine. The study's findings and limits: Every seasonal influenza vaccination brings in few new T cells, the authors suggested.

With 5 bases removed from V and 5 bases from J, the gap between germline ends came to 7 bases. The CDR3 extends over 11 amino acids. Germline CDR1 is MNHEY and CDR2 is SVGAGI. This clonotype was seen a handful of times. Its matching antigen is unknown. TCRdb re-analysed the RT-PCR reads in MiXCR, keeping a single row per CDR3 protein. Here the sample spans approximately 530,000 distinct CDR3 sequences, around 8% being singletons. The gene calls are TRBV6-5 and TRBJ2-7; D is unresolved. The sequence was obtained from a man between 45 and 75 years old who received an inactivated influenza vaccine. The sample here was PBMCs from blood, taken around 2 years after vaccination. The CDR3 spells CASSKSDEQYF. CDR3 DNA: TGTGCCAGCAGTAAATCCGACGAGCAGTACTTC.